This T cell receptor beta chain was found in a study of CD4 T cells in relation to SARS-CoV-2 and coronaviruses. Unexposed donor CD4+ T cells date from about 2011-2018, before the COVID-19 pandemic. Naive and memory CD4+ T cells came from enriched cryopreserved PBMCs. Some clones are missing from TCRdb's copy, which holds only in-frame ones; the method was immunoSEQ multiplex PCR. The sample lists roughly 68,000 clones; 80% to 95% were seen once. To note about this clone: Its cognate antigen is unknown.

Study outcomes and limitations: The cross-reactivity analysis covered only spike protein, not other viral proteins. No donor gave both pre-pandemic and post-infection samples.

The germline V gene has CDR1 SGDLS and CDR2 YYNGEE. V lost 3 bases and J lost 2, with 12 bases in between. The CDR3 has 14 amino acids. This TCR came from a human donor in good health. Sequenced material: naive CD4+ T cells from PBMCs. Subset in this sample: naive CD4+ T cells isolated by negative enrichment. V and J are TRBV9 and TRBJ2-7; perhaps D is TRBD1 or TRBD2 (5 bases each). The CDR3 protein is CASSAGTGPYEQYF. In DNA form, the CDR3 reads TGTGCCAGCAGCGCAGGGACGGGACCCTACGAGCAGTACTTC. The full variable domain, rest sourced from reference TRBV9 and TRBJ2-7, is DSGVTQTPKHLITATGQRVTLRCSPRSGDLSVYWYQQSLDQGLQFLIQYYNGEERAKGNILERFSAQQFPDLHSELNLSSLELGDSALYFCASSAGTGPYEQYFGPGTRLTVT.